The 32 T cell receptor beta chains below all came from one sample that was sequenced in a study of blood T cell repertoires in COVID-19. Data came from immunoSEQ multiplex PCR; TCRdb stores just in-frame clones and leaves some out. The repertoire holds 87,000 or so clones, 80% seen once, with about a sixth in the top ten. The sequencing input was peripheral blood. The receptor set was obtained from a woman older than 75 with active or convalescent COVID-19.

The chain couples TRBV29-1 to TRBJ1-2; TRBD1 is a possible D gene (6 bases). The germline CDR1 and CDR2 sequences are SQVTM and ANQGSEA. The CDR3 contains 11 residues. V dropped 5 bases and J dropped 6 bases, with 10 bases sitting between them. CDR3 loop: CSVMGADGYTF. In DNA, the CDR3 is TGCAGCGTTATGGGGGCGGATGGCTACACCTTC.

The chain recombines TRBV24-1 with TRBJ2-3; 8 nucleotides match TRBD2. Germline lookup yields CDR1 KGHDR and CDR2 SFDVKD. This CDR3 is 17 amino acids long. J was trimmed by 4 bases and V by 5 bases; bases with no gene match: 13. The CDR3 coding sequence is TGTGCCACCAGTGCTCCTTCCGGGAGGGGGTTTCCAGATACGCAGTATTTT. It is translated as CATSAPSGRGFPDTQYF.

The genes are TRBV6-5 and TRBJ1-6; D perhaps matches TRBD1 (5 bases). The CDR3 runs 15 residues. The germline CDR1 and CDR2 sequences are MNHEY and SVGAGI. Trimming took 7 bases from V and 5 from J, leaving 15 bases between them. The CDR3 loop reads CASKDSHWDNSPLHF. In DNA form, the CDR3 reads TGTGCCAGCAAAGACAGCCATTGGGATAATTCACCCCTCCACTTT.

This chain joins TRBV28 and TRBJ1-2; 7 bases are shared with TRBD1. The CDR3 length is 14 residues. Germline loops: CDR1 MDHEN, CDR2 SYDVKM. Unmatched junction bases numbered 11, after V lost 8 bases and J lost 5 bases. In nucleotides, the CDR3 is TGTGCCAGCCGTCTTCAGGGGGACCTTTATGGCTACACCTTC. The encoded protein is CASRLQGDLYGYTF.

This chain uses TRBV27 with TRBJ2-7; a possible D gene is TRBD1 (5 bases). In germline, CDR1 is MNHEY, CDR2 SMNVEV (reference sequence). Trimming cost V 7 bases and J 5 bases, with 12 bases left between them. The CDR3 contains 12 residues. In DNA, the CDR3 is TGTGCCAGCAAGGGCAGGGTCCACGAGCAGTACTTC. Amino acid sequence: CASKGRVHEQYF.

This clone was seen once. The chain employs TRBV5-1 and TRBJ1-4; 8 bases are a match to TRBD1. Trimming removed 5 bases from V and 8 bases from J; junction bases left unmatched: 8. CDR3 length equals 14 residues. CDR1 is SGHRS and CDR2 is YFSETQ in the germline V gene. CDR3 nucleotide sequence: TGCGCCAGCAGTCACGGGACAGGTGGCGAAAAACTGTTTTTT. Protein product: CASSHGTGGEKLFF.

This clone has only one observation. V is TRBV2 and J is TRBJ1-2; D is unclear. V was clipped by 6 bases and J by 4 bases, with 15 bases between them. The CDR3 runs 14 residues. CDR1 is SNHLY and CDR2 is FYNNEI in the germline V gene. CDR3 sequence (DNA): TGTGCCAGCAGAGGAGGTACCTATTCCTATGGCTACACCTTC. This encodes CASRGGTYSYGYTF.

Turning to this clone: Other DNA sequences in this specimen translate into the identical CDR3. The rearrangement uses TRBV19 and TRBJ2-7; 9 bases match TRBD1. Germline V CDR1 and CDR2: LNHDA, SQIVND (reference sequence). This CDR3 has 13 residues. V lost 5 bases, J lost 4 bases, and 3 bases stayed unmatched. The CDR3 region has the DNA TGTGCCAGTAGTCTCGGACAGGGGTACGAGCAGTACTTC. Its protein product is CASSLGQGYEQYF. The complete variable domain, with remaining parts taken from reference TRBV19 and TRBJ2-7, reads DGGITQSPKYLFRKEGQNVTLSCEQNLNHDAMYWYRQDPGQGLRLIYYSQIVNDFQKGDIAEGYSVSREKKESFPLTVTSAQKNPTAFYLCASSLGQGYEQYFGPGTRLTVT.

The V gene is TRBV25-1, the J gene TRBJ2-5; possible D gene TRBD2, 7 bases. V was shortened by 2 bases and J by 4 bases, with 23 bases between the two germline ends. The germline gives CDR1 MGHDK, CDR2 SYGVNS. The CDR3 totals 18 residues. The CDR3 DNA follows: TGTGCCAGCAGTGAAAGGTTTGGGAGGGGGGGTCCGGGAGAGACCCAGTACTTC. Translating gives CASSERFGRGGPGETQYF.

V gene TRBV9 combines with J gene TRBJ2-7; TRBD2 matches at 8 bases. Germline V lookup: CDR1 SGDLS, CDR2 YYNGEE. The CDR3 is 16 residues long. V shed 0 bases, J shed 0 bases, and the junction held 5 bases outside the gene matches. In nucleotides, the CDR3 is TGTGCCAGCAGCGTAGCGGCGGGGGGCTTCTCCTACGAGCAGTACTTC. Its translation: CASSVAAGGFSYEQYF. Variable domain in full (rest from reference TRBV9 and TRBJ2-7): DSGVTQTPKHLITATGQRVTLRCSPRSGDLSVYWYQQSLDQGLQFLIQYYNGEERAKGNILERFSAQQFPDLHSELNLSSLELGDSALYFCASSVAAGGFSYEQYFGPGTRLTVT.

V and J are TRBV5-4 and TRBJ2-7; D is perhaps TRBD1 (6 bases). Trimming took off 0 bases at V and 2 bases at J, with 18 bases between the two ends. The CDR3 loop spans 17 amino acids. Germline V gives CDR1 SGHNT, CDR2 YYREEE (reference sequence). The CDR3 here is CASSLAGGGATPYEQYF. In nucleotides, the CDR3 is TGTGCCAGCAGCTTGGCGGGTGGGGGCGCGACACCCTACGAGCAGTACTTC.

This clone appeared a single time. The chain employs TRBV2 and TRBJ1-2; D might be TRBD1 (6 bases). Trimming shortened V by 2 bases and J by 7 bases, and 17 bases separated the two germline ends. The CDR3 has 15 residues. Germline CDR1 is SNHLY and CDR2 is FYNNEI. The CDR3 DNA is TGTGCCAGCAGTGAAATGGGGACAAGGTTGATTGGCTACACCTTC. Its translation is CASSEMGTRLIGYTF.

The rearrangement uses TRBV11-2 and TRBJ1-2; the D gene is possibly TRBD1 (6 bases). This CDR3 comprises 13 residues. The germline gives CDR1 SGHAT, CDR2 FQNNGV. V was cut by 3 bases and J by 5 bases, with 10 bases left in between. CDR3 protein: CASSLAGEYGYTF. CDR3 in DNA: TGTGCCAGCAGCTTGGCAGGGGAGTATGGCTACACCTTC.

V usage is TRBV4-1 and J usage is TRBJ2-7; 8 bases agree with TRBD2. Germline V lookup: CDR1 MGHRA, CDR2 YSYEKL. The CDR3 extends over 15 amino acids. V gave up 1 base and J gave up 4 bases; unmatched junction bases: 6. Here the CDR3 DNA reads TGCGCCAGCAGCCAAGGTAATAGCGGGGCTTACGAGCAGTACTTC. It encodes CASSQGNSGAYEQYF.

The chain is built from TRBV28 and TRBJ2-1, with 7 bases fitting TRBD2. Trimming removed 6 bases from V and 4 bases from J; junction bases left unmatched: 15. This CDR3 contains 17 residues. Per the germline V gene, CDR1 is MDHEN and CDR2 is SYDVKM. CDR3 DNA: TGTGCCAGCAGCCCCTCAGGGACCGGGAGGCCGTACAATGAGCAGTTCTTC. It codes for CASSPSGTGRPYNEQFF.

The V call is TRBV4-1, the J call TRBJ2-3, with D hard to call. This CDR3 has 14 amino acids. V was cut by 3 bases and J by 1 base, with 8 bases left in between. Germline CDR1 is MGHRA and CDR2 is YSYEKL. CDR3 coding DNA: TGCGCCAGCAGCCAGGGCTCCCGCACAGATACGCAGTATTTT. Translating gives CASSQGSRTDTQYF.

This rearrangement joins TRBV11-2 to TRBJ2-5; TRBD2 matches at 9 bases. The CDR3 runs 14 residues. Germline CDR1 SGHAT, CDR2 FQNNGV. The ends lost 2 bases at V and 2 bases at J; junction bases unmatched: 0. DNA for the CDR3: TGTGCCAGCAGCTTAACTAGCGGGCAAGAGACCCAGTACTTC. Translation: CASSLTSGQETQYF. The full variable domain, completed using reference TRBV11-2 and TRBJ2-5, is EAGVAQSPRYKIIEKRQSVAFWCNPISGHATLYWYQQILGQGPKLLIQFQNNGVVDDSQLPKDRFSAERLKGVDSTLKIQPAKLEDSAVYLCASSLTSGQETQYFGPGTRLLVL.

This clone has just a few counts. The chain has TRBV7-9 and TRBJ2-1; TRBD2 is a possible D gene (6 bases). V was pared by 5 bases and J by 0 bases, with 14 bases between. CDR1 is SEHNR and CDR2 is FQNEAQ in the germline V gene (reference sequence). There are 16 residues in the CDR3. The CDR3 nucleotides read TGTGCCAGCAGCCCGGCGAGGGGAGGCTCCTACAATGAGCAGTTCTTC. Its protein product is CASSPARGGSYNEQFF.

The chain couples TRBV2 to TRBJ1-5, with 12 positions matching TRBD1. CDR3 length: 15 residues. V shed 5 bases and J 7 bases; nucleotides not matched to a gene: 6. Germline V CDR1 and CDR2: SNHLY, FYNNEI. Written as DNA, the CDR3 is TGTGCCAGCAGTATGGGACAGGGGGCTTCACAGCCCCAGCATTTT. As protein: CASSMGQGASQPQHF.

This clone turned up a few times. The V and J genes are TRBV5-4 and TRBJ2-2, with 8 nucleotides matching TRBD1. The junction had 8 bases not matched to a gene; V was cut back by 0 bases and J by 7 bases. The length of the CDR3 is 16 residues. Germline V gives CDR1 SGHNT, CDR2 YYREEE (reference sequence). In DNA form, the CDR3 reads TGTGCCAGCAGCTTGGAGGGGACAGGTGACGGCGGGGAGCTGTTTTTT. Translating it yields CASSLEGTGDGGELFF.

The chain combines TRBV28 with TRBJ2-5; possible D gene TRBD1, 6 bases. This CDR3 is built from 14 residues. V shed 4 bases and J shed 1 base, with 10 bases lying between them. Germline CDR1 is MDHEN and CDR2 is SYDVKM. Written as DNA, the CDR3 is TGTGCCAGCAGTTCCACAGGGCTCCAAGAGACCCAGTACTTC. Translating it yields CASSSTGLQETQYF.

In regard to this clone: The junction does not match germline at one end; this may be a read error. The chain uses TRBV18 and TRBJ2-1; 7 nucleotides match TRBD2. Looked up from germline, CDR1 is KGHSH and CDR2 is LQKENI. This CDR3 contains 12 residues. CDR3 bases: TGTGCCAGCTCCTCGGTCGGGGACTACCCCCTCTTC. Its translation: CASSSVGDYPLF.

This chain joins TRBV2 and TRBJ2-4, with D tentatively TRBD1 (5 bases). The CDR3 loop spans 14 amino acids. The V end was cut by 2 bases, the J end by 4 bases, with 9 bases between. CDR1 and CDR2 from the germline V gene are SNHLY and FYNNEI. The CDR3 is CASSELAGKNIQYF. The CDR3 DNA follows: TGTGCCAGCAGTGAACTGGCAGGGAAAAACATTCAGTACTTC.

The chain is built from TRBV11-3 and TRBJ2-7; TRBD2 matches at 7 bases. Germline-derived CDR1 and CDR2 are SGHNT and YENEEA. The CDR3 consists of 13 residues. The V gene end was trimmed by 5 bases and the J gene end by 3 bases; junction bases not matched to a gene: 4. In DNA, the CDR3 is TGTGCCAGCAGCAGGGACTACAACTACGAGCAGTACTTC. This encodes CASSRDYNYEQYF.

The chain carries TRBV21-1 and TRBJ2-6; the D segment call TRBD2 is taken from the table without a DNA check. TRBV21-1 is annotated as a pseudogene. The CDR3 consists of 16 residues. As DNA, the CDR3 is TGTGCCAGCAGCCTGGAGATGGGCTCTGGGGCCAACGTCCTGACTTTC. Translating gives CASSLEMGSGANVLTF.

V gene TRBV24-1 combines with J gene TRBJ1-5; 11 bases align to TRBD1. The V and J ends lost 5 bases and 2 bases, in that order; junction bases with no gene match: 4. CDR1 and CDR2 (germline): KGHDR, SFDVKD. This CDR3 is 16 amino acids long. The CDR3 nucleotides are TGTGCCACCAGTGCGGACAGGGGGCTTGGCAATCAGCCCCAGCATTTT. It is translated as CATSADRGLGNQPQHF.

The chain couples TRBV6-5 to TRBJ1-3; D is perhaps TRBD1 (6 bases). Germline-derived CDR1 and CDR2 are MNHEY and SVGAGI. This CDR3 comprises 13 residues. Trimming left V 6 bases short and J 7 bases short, with 13 bases between. Written as DNA, the CDR3 is TGTGCCAGCAGAGCGACCAGGGGTAACACCATATATTTT. As protein: CASRATRGNTIYF.

This clone came up a few times. This chain joins TRBV30 and TRBJ1-5; 8 bases map to TRBD1. This CDR3 is 16 amino acids long. The germline V gene encodes CDR1 GTSNPN and CDR2 SVGIG (reference sequence). V shed 2 bases, J shed 4 bases, and the junction held 10 bases outside the gene matches. CDR3 amino acids: CAWSKRQGIANQPQHF. CDR3 nucleotides: TGTGCCTGGAGTAAAAGACAGGGGATCGCAAATCAGCCCCAGCATTTT.

The CDR3 DNA reads as TGTGCCAGCAGTGGTTACAGGGGGCAGGCCAAAAACATTCAGTACTTC. Amino acids: CASSGYRGQAKNIQYF. The chain links TRBV6-1 to TRBJ2-4; TRBD1 aligns across 9 bases. Germline lookup yields CDR1 MNHNS and CDR2 SASEGT. CDR3 size: 16 residues. V shed 4 bases and J 1 base; nucleotides not matched to a gene: 5.

The DNA of the CDR3 is TGTGCCAGCAGCTTAGGGGGGCTGGCCCAGTACTTC. It specifies CASSLGGLAQYF. V is TRBV11-1 and J is TRBJ2-5, with TRBD1 as a possible D gene (6 bases). The CDR3 contains 12 residues. With 1 base removed from V and 9 bases from J, the gap between germline ends came to 9 bases. Germline values: CDR1 SGHAT, CDR2 FQDESV (reference sequence).

V gene TRBV9 combines with J gene TRBJ1-2, with D possibly matching TRBD1 (5 bases). The germline CDR1 and CDR2 sequences are SGDLS and YYNGEE. There are 16 residues in the CDR3. The V and J ends lost 0 bases and 3 bases respectively, with 15 bases between them. CDR3: CASSVARQSTYYGYTF. The DNA for the CDR3 is TGTGCCAGCAGCGTAGCTCGACAGTCTACTTACTATGGCTACACCTTC.

The chain couples TRBV23-1 to TRBJ2-3, with 9 bases identical to TRBD1. TRBV23-1 has ORF status, its function being uncertain. The J segment lost 5 bases and the V segment lost 8 bases, leaving 5 bases of the junction unmatched. This CDR3 contains 13 residues. The CDR3 spells CASPDRGVDTQYF. The DNA of the CDR3 is TGCGCCAGCCCGGACAGGGGAGTAGATACGCAGTATTTT.